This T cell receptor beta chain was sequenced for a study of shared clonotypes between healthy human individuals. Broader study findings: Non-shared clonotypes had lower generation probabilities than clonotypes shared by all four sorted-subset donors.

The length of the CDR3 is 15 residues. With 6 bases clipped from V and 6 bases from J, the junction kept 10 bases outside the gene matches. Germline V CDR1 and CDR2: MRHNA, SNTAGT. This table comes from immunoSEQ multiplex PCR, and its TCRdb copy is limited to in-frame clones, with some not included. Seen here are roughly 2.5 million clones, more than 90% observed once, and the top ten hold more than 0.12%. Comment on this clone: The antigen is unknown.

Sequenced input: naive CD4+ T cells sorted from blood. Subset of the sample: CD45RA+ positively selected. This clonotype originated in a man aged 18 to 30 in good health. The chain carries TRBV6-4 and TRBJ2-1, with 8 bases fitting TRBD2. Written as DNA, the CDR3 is TGTGCCAGCAGGATTACGGGAGGGTCGGGCAATGAGCAGTTCTTC. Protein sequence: CASRITGGSGNEQFF.